What follows are 21 T cell receptor beta chains derived from one specimen sequenced in a study of T cell responses to AZD1222 COVID-19 vaccine (dated by TCRdb to the early 2020s). The time point label for this specimen denotes: about 28 days (+/-7) after the second vaccine dose. Library creation used the immunoSEQ multiplex PCR assay. In TCRdb, the immuneACCESS table is reduced to in-frame sequences with V and J assigned. These tables do not hold every clone; where another copy was compared, an unresolved V gene accounts for under half, and the others remain unexplained. The sample table records 150,000 or so clones; about 91% of these occur just once. Together, the top ten hold about 4% of the sample. The sample in question was peripheral blood, obtained 28 days after the second AZD1222 dose. The receptors shown here come from an adult who received the AZD1222 COVID-19 vaccine.

V gene TRBV18 combines with J gene TRBJ2-1; the D call may be TRBD1 or TRBD2 (5 bases each). Germline CDR1 and CDR2: KGHSH and LQKENI. The length of the CDR3 is 15 residues. The germline V and J ends were trimmed by 2 bases and 4 bases, with 12 bases remaining between them. CDR3 in DNA: TGTGCCAGCTCACCAGGGGACCGGATTTACAATGAGCAGTTCTTC. Translation: CASSPGDRIYNEQFF.

This clone was detected once. The chain has TRBV7-2 and TRBJ2-5; tentative D call: TRBD1 (6 bases). CDR1 is SGHTA, CDR2 FQGNSA, per germline. The CDR3 extends over 13 amino acids. Trimming took 2 bases from V and 7 from J, leaving 11 bases between them. CDR3 nucleotide sequence: TGTGCCAGCAGCTTAAGGCAAGGGGGGACCCAGTACTTC. Protein product: CASSLRQGGTQYF.

This clone was observed a single time. The V and J genes are TRBV6-2 or TRBV6-3 and TRBJ2-7; 11 bases map to TRBD1. The CDR3 runs to 15 residues. V lost 6 bases and J lost 4; bases outside the gene matches: 8. CDR1 and CDR2 (germline): MNHEY, SVGEGT. CDR3 in amino acids: CASSSRGTGGYEQYF. Written as DNA, the CDR3 is TGTGCCAGCAGCTCGAGGGGGACAGGGGGTTACGAGCAGTACTTC.

The chain recombines TRBV29-1 with TRBJ2-7, with D maybe TRBD2 (7 bases). V dropped 7 bases and J dropped 5 bases, with 24 bases sitting between them. The CDR3 length is 15 residues. Germline assignment: CDR1 SQVTM and CDR2 ANQGSEA. The CDR3 spells CSGLKTGTGGHEQYF. CDR3 bases: TGCAGCGGACTAAAAACAGGGACGGGGGGACACGAGCAGTACTTC.

This clone was recorded a few times. V gene TRBV5-1 combines with J gene TRBJ2-5; 13 bases are shared with TRBD2. The CDR3 extends over 14 amino acids. Germline V gene sequence: CDR1 SGHRS, CDR2 YFSETQ. The V segment lost 3 bases and the J segment 6 bases; nucleotides outside the gene matches: 2. This chain's CDR3 is CASSWGLAGKTQYF. The CDR3 nucleotides are TGCGCCAGCAGCTGGGGACTAGCGGGGAAGACCCAGTACTTC.

The V and J genes are TRBV13 and TRBJ1-1; D might be TRBD1 (6 bases). Trimming took off 3 bases at V and 9 bases at J, with 29 bases between the two ends. Germline values: CDR1 PRHDT, CDR2 FYEKMQ (reference sequence). This CDR3 has 18 residues. DNA of the CDR3: TGTGCCAGCAGCTTTAGCAGGGGTAGGATTACCGGTACGGAGAAAGCTTTCTTT. It yields the protein CASSFSRGRITGTEKAFF.

The chain combines TRBV12-5 with TRBJ2-7; D unresolved. The germline CDR1 and CDR2 sequences are LGHNT and FRNRAP. The length of the CDR3 is 12 residues. The V and J ends lost 1 base and 1 base respectively, with 2 bases between them. The CDR3: CASGLESYEQYF. The DNA for the CDR3 is TGTGCTAGTGGTTTGGAGTCCTACGAGCAGTACTTC.

The rearrangement joins TRBV6-5 to TRBJ2-7; D might be TRBD1 (6 bases). The CDR3 has 13 amino acids. Trimming cost V 11 bases and J 2 bases, with 16 bases left between them. Per germline, CDR1 MNHEY and CDR2 SVGAGI. The CDR3: CARQGIGTYEQYF. In DNA, the CDR3 is TGTGCCCGGCAGGGGATTGGGACCTACGAGCAGTACTTC.

The CDR3 protein is CSASSIYEQYF. As DNA, the CDR3 is TGCAGTGCCTCCTCCATCTACGAGCAGTACTTC. This rearrangement joins TRBV20-1 to TRBJ2-7; unclear D gene. V was cut by 6 bases and J by 3 bases, with 9 bases left in between. CDR1 and CDR2 (germline): DFQATT, SNEGSKA (reference sequence). This CDR3 contains 11 residues.

V gene TRBV28 combines with J gene TRBJ1-5; 9 bases agree with TRBD1. CDR1 is MDHEN, CDR2 SYDVKM, per germline. The CDR3 extends over 15 amino acids. V shed 7 bases and J 3 bases; nucleotides not matched to a gene: 7. CDR3 amino acids: CASTKTGGPNQPQHF. The DNA for the CDR3 is TGTGCCAGCACTAAGACAGGGGGTCCCAATCAGCCCCAGCATTTT.

With respect to this clone: Other DNA sequences from this sample encode an identical CDR3 as well. The chain combines TRBV6-1 with TRBJ1-2, with unresolved D. This CDR3 region has 13 residues. Trimming stripped 2 bases from V and 2 bases from J, with 6 bases between. Germline values: CDR1 MNHNS, CDR2 SASEGT. The chain's CDR3 is CASSEPENYGYTF. The CDR3, as DNA: TGTGCCAGCAGTGAACCTGAGAACTATGGCTACACCTTC.

J is TRBJ2-7 and V is TRBV5-1; 11 bases fit TRBD1. Trimming at V came to 4 bases and at J to 9 bases, leaving 9 bases not matched to a gene. This CDR3 region has 14 residues. Germline assignment: CDR1 SGHRS and CDR2 YFSETQ. Written as DNA, the CDR3 is TGCGCCAGCAGCCCACAAAGGACAGGGGGCCGGCAGTACTTC. Amino acid sequence: CASSPQRTGGRQYF. The full variable domain, rest sourced from reference TRBV5-1 and TRBJ2-7, is KAGVTQTPRYLIKTRGQQVTLSCSPISGHRSVSWYQQTPGQGLQFLFEYFSETQRNKGNFPGRFSGRQFSNSRSEMNVSTLELGDSALYLCASSPQRTGGRQYFGPGTRLTVT.

The genes are TRBV2 and TRBJ1-1, with 8 bases that match TRBD1. The CDR3 is 14 residues long. Germline loops: CDR1 SNHLY, CDR2 FYNNEI. With V trimmed by 4 bases and J by 3 bases, 4 bases remained unmatched. This CDR3 is CASSAGGWDTEAFF. The CDR3 bases are TGTGCCAGCAGTGCAGGGGGCTGGGACACTGAAGCTTTCTTT.

The chain recombines TRBV27 with TRBJ1-1; TRBD1 matches 8 bases. V dropped 8 bases and J dropped 1; count of bases not matched to a gene: 3. From germline, CDR1 is MNHEY and CDR2 SMNVEV (reference sequence). The length of the CDR3 is 13 residues. CDR3 in amino acids: CASSGQENTEAFF. Here the CDR3 DNA reads TGTGCCAGCTCGGGACAGGAGAACACTGAAGCTTTCTTT.

The chain recombines TRBV6-5 with TRBJ2-7, with D hard to call. The germline gives CDR1 MNHEY, CDR2 SVGAGI. Trimming cost V 0 bases and J 7 bases, with 4 bases left between them. This CDR3 spans 11 amino acids. CDR3 sequence: CASSYSREQYF. The CDR3 nucleotides are TGTGCCAGCAGTTACTCGAGAGAGCAGTACTTC.

The chain couples TRBV6-4 to TRBJ1-3; TRBD1 agrees at 8 bases. CDR1 MRHNA and CDR2 SNTAGT come from the germline V gene. The CDR3 has 20 residues. Unmatched junction bases numbered 19, after V lost 2 bases and J lost 4 bases. The CDR3 coding sequence is TGTGCCAGCAGTGACCCTCACGGAACCGACAGGGGACATACCGGAAACACCATATATTTT. Its protein is CASSDPHGTDRGHTGNTIYF.

The rearrangement links TRBV5-1 to TRBJ2-2; TRBD2 matches at 14 bases. CDR1 is SGHRS, CDR2 YFSETQ, per germline. The CDR3 is 17 amino acids. With 4 bases clipped from V and 5 bases from J, the junction kept 7 bases outside the gene matches. CDR3: CASSTGTSGSSTGELFF. In nucleotides, the CDR3 is TGCGCCAGCAGCACCGGGACTAGCGGGAGTAGTACCGGGGAGCTGTTTTTT. The full variable domain, completed using reference TRBV5-1 and TRBJ2-2, is KAGVTQTPRYLIKTRGQQVTLSCSPISGHRSVSWYQQTPGQGLQFLFEYFSETQRNKGNFPGRFSGRQFSNSRSEMNVSTLELGDSALYLCASSTGTSGSSTGELFFGEGSRLTVL.

The rearrangement links TRBV9 to TRBJ2-1; D might be TRBD2 (5 bases). V dropped 0 bases and J dropped 4 bases, with 11 bases sitting between them. Germline assignment: CDR1 SGDLS and CDR2 YYNGEE. The CDR3 runs to 15 residues. CDR3 coding DNA: TGTGCCAGCAGCGTAGCGGGATCAACGTACAATGAGCAGTTCTTC. Protein sequence: CASSVAGSTYNEQFF.

The chain employs TRBV12-3 or TRBV12-4 and TRBJ2-7; no clear D. CDR3 size: 13 residues. The germline V and J ends were trimmed by 3 bases and 1 base, with 7 bases remaining between them. CDR3 amino acids: CASSLATSYEQYF. The DNA for the CDR3 is TGTGCCAGCAGTTTGGCAACTTCCTACGAGCAGTACTTC.

This rearrangement joins TRBV3-1 (or the pseudogene TRBV3-2) to TRBJ2-3; D gene unclear. Trimming shortened V by 4 bases and J by 2 bases, and 16 bases separated the two germline ends. Germline CDR1 is LGHDT and CDR2 is YNNKEL (reference sequence). The CDR3 consists of 16 residues. The CDR3: CASSPRRHWATDTQYF. The CDR3 nucleotides read TGTGCCAGCAGCCCTCGAAGACATTGGGCCACAGATACGCAGTATTTT.

J is TRBJ2-3 and V is TRBV19, with 10 nucleotides matching TRBD2. Germline V CDR1 and CDR2: LNHDA, SQIVND (reference sequence). V lost 0 bases and J lost 4; bases outside the gene matches: 7. CDR3 length: 17 amino acids. CDR3 nucleotide sequence: TGTGCCAGTAGTATAGACGGAGCGGGGGGGCCAGCAGATACGCAGTATTTT. It codes for CASSIDGAGGPADTQYF.